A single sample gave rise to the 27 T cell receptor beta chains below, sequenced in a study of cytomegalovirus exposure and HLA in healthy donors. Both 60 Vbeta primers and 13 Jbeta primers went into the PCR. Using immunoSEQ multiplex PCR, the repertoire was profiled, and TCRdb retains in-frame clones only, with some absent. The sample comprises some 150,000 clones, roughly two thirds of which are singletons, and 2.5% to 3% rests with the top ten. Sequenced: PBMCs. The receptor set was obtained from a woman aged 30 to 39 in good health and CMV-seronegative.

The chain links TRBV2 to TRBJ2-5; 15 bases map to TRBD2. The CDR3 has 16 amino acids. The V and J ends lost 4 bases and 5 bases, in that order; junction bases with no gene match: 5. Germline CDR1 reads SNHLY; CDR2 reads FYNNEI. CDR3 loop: CASSGGLAGGQETQYF. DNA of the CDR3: TGTGCCAGCAGTGGCGGACTAGCGGGGGGGCAGGAGACCCAGTACTTC.

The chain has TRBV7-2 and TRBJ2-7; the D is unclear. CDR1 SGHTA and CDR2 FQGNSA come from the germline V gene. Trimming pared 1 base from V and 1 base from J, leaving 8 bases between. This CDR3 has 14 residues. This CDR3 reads CASSLVLTSYEQYF. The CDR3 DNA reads TGTGCCAGCAGCTTAGTCCTAACTTCCTACGAGCAGTACTTC.

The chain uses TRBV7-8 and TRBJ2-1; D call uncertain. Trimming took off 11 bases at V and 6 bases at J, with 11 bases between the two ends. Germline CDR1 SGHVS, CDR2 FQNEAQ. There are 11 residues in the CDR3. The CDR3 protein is CASGWVNEQFF. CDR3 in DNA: TGTGCCTCAGGATGGGTCAATGAGCAGTTCTTC.

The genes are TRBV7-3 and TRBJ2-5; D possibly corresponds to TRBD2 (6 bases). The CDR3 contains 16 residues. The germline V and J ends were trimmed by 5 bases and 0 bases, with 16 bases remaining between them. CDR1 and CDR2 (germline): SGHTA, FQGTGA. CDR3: CASSPLAREYQETQYF. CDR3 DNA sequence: TGTGCCAGCAGCCCTCTCGCACGGGAGTACCAAGAGACCCAGTACTTC.

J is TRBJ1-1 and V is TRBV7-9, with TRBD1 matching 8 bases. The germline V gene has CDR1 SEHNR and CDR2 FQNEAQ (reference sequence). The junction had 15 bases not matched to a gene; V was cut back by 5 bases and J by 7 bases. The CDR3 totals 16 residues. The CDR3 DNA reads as TGTGCCAGCAGCATAGACAGGGCCCCTACAGGGGGTGAAGCTTTCTTT. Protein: CASSIDRAPTGGEAFF.

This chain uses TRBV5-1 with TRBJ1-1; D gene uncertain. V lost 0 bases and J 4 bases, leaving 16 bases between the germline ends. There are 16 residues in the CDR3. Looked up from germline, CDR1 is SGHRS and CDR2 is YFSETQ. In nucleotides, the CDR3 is TGCGCCAGCAGCTTGGCCGGTTCTGGAGGAGGCACTGAAGCTTTCTTT. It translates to CASSLAGSGGGTEAFF. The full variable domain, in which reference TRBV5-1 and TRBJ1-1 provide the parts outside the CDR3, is KAGVTQTPRYLIKTRGQQVTLSCSPISGHRSVSWYQQTPGQGLQFLFEYFSETQRNKGNFPGRFSGRQFSNSRSEMNVSTLELGDSALYLCASSLAGSGGGTEAFFGQGTRLTVV.

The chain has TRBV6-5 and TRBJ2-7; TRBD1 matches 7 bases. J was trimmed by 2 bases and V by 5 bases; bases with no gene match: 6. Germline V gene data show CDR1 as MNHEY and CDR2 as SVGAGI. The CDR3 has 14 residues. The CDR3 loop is CASSLTGVPYEQYF. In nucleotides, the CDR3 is TGTGCCAGCAGTCTTACAGGGGTCCCCTACGAGCAGTACTTC.

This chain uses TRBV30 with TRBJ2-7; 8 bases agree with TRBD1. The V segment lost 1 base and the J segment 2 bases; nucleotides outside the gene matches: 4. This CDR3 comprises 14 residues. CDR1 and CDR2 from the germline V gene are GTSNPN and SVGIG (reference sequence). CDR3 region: CAWSAGTGAYEQYF. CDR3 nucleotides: TGTGCCTGGAGTGCCGGGACAGGAGCCTACGAGCAGTACTTC.

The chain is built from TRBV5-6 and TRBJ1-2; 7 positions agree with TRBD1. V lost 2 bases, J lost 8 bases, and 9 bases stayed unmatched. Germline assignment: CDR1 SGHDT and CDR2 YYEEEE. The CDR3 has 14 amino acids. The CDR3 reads CASSLGGLERGYTF. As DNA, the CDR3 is TGTGCCAGCAGCTTAGGGGGCCTGGAAAGGGGCTACACCTTC.

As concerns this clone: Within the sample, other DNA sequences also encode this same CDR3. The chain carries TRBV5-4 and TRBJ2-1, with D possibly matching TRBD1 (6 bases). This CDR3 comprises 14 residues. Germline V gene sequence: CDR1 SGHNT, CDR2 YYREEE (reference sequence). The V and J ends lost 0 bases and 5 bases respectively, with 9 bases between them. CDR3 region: CASSLDRANNEQFF. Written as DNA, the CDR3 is TGTGCCAGCAGCTTGGACAGGGCCAACAATGAGCAGTTCTTC. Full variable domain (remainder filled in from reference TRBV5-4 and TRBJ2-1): ETGVTQSPTHLIKTRGQQVTLRCSSQSGHNTVSWYQQALGQGPQFIFQYYREEENGRGNFPPRFSGLQFPNYSSELNVNALELDDSALYLCASSLDRANNEQFFGPGTRLTVL.

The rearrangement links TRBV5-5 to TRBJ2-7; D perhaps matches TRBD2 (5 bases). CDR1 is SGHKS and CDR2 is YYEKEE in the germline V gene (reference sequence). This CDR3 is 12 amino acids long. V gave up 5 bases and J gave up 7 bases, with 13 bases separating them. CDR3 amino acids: CASRWEPGEQYF. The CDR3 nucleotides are TGTGCCAGCAGGTGGGAGCCGGGGGAGCAGTACTTC.

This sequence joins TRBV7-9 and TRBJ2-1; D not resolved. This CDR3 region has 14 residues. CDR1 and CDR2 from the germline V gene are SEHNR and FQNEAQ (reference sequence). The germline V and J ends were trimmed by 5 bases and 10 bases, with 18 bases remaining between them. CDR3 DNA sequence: TGTGCCAGCAGCCCCCCGGGTGTCATCCGAGAGCAGTTCTTC. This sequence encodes CASSPPGVIREQFF.

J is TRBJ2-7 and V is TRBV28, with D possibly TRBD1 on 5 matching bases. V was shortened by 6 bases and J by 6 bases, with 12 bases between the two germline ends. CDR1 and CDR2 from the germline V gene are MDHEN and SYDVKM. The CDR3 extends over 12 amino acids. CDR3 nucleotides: TGTGCCAGCAGGGGGCCCGTCGGCGAGCAGTACTTC. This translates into CASRGPVGEQYF.

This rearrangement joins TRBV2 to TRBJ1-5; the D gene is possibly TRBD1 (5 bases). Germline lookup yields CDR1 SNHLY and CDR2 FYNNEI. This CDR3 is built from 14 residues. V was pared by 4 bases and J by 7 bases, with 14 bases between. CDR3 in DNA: TGTGCCAGCAGTGTTTCAGGTCGGGGGCAGCCCCAGCATTTT. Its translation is CASSVSGRGQPQHF.

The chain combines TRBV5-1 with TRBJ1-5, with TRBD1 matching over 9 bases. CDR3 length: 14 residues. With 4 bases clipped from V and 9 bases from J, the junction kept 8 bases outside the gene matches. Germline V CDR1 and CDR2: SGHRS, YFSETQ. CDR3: CASSPGQGGLPQHF. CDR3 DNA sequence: TGCGCCAGCAGCCCGGGACAGGGAGGGTTGCCCCAGCATTTT.

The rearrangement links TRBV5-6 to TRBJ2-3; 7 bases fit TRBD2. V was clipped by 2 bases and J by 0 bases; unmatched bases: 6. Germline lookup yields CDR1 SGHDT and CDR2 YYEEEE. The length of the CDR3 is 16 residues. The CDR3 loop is CASSLTSDPSTDTQYF. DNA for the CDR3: TGTGCCAGCAGCTTAACTAGCGACCCTAGCACAGATACGCAGTATTTT.

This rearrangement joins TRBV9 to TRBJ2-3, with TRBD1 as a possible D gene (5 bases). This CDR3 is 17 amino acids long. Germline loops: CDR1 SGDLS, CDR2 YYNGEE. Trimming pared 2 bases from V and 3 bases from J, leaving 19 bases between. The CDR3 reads CASSVTAYGAITDTQYF. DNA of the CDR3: TGTGCCAGCAGCGTCACCGCCTATGGGGCGATTACAGATACGCAGTATTTT.

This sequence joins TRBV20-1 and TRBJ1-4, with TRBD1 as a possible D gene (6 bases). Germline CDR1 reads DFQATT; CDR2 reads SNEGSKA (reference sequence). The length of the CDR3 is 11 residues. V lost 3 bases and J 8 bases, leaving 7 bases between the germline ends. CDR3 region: CSARDSEKLFF. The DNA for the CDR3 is TGCAGTGCTAGGGACAGCGAAAAACTGTTTTTT.

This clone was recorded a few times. This chain's CDR3 is CASSERTYTDTQYF. CDR3 nucleotide sequence: TGTGCCAGCAGTGAACGTACTTACACAGATACGCAGTATTTT. The chain carries TRBV6-1 and TRBJ2-3; D call uncertain. The germline CDR1 and CDR2 sequences are MNHNS and SASEGT. V was pared by 2 bases and J by 2 bases, with 8 bases between. This CDR3 comprises 14 residues.

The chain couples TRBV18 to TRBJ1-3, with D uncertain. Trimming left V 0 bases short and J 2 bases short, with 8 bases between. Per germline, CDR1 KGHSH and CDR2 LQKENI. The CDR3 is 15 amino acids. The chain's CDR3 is CASSPPYGTGNTIYF. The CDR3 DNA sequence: TGTGCCAGCTCACCACCGTACGGGACTGGAAACACCATATATTTT.

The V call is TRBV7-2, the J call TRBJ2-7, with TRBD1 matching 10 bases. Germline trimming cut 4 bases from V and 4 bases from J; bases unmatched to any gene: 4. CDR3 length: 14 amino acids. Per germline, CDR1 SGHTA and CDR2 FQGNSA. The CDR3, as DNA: TGTGCCAGCAGCTCGACAGGGGGCTTGTACGAGCAGTACTTC. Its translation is CASSSTGGLYEQYF.

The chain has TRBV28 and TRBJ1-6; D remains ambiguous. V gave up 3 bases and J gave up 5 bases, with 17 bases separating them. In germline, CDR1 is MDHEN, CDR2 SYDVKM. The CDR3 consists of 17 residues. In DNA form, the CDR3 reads TGTGCCAGCAGTTTGAACGGGTTCTTGAGCGATAATTCACCCCTCCACTTT. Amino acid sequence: CASSLNGFLSDNSPLHF.

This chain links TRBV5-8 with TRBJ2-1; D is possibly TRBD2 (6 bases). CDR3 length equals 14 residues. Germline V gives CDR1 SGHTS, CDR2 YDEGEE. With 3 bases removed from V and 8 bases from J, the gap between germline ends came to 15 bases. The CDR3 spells CASSSWRAGDEQFF. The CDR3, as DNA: TGTGCCAGCAGCTCATGGAGGGCCGGGGATGAGCAGTTCTTC. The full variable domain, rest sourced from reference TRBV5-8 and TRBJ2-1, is EAGVTQSPTHLIKTRGQQATLRCSPISGHTSVYWYQQALGLGLQFLLWYDEGEERNRGNFPPRFSGRQFPNYSSELNVNALELEDSALYLCASSSWRAGDEQFFGPGTRLTVL.

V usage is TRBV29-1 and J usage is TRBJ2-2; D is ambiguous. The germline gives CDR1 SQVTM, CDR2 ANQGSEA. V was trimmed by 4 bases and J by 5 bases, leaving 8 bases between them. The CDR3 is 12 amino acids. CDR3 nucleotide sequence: TGCAGCGTTGGAGGTGGGACCGGGGAGCTGTTTTTT. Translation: CSVGGGTGELFF.

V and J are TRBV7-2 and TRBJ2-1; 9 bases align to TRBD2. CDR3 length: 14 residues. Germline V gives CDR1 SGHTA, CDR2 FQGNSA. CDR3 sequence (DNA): TGTGCGTCTAGCGGGACCATCTCCTACAATGAGCAGTTCTTC. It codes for CASSGTISYNEQFF.

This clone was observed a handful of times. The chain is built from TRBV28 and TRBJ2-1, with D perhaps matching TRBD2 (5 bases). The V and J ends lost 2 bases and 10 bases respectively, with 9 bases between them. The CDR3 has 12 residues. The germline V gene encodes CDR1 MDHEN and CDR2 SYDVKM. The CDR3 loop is CASSLVVAEQFF. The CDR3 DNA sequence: TGTGCCAGCAGTTTAGTTGTAGCGGAGCAGTTCTTC.

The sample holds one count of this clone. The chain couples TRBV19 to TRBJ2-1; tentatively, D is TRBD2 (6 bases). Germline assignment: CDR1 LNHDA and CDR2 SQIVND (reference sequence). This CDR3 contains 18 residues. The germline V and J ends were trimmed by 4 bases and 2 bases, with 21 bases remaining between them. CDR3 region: CASSTIRGGTLTYNEQFF. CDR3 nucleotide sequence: TGTGCCAGTAGTACAATTCGGGGCGGGACCTTAACCTACAATGAGCAGTTCTTC.